A selection of T cell receptor beta chains follows, all from one sample in a study of blood T cell repertoires in COVID-19. Profiled with immunoSEQ multiplex PCR; TCRdb holds only in-frame clones, not every one. The data hold some 110,000 clones, with about four fifths observed a single time. Source material: PBMCs or T cells enriched from blood (not recorded which). The receptors originated from a woman aged 25 to 45 who had recovered from COVID-19. CDR3s leave out the opening cysteine and the closing phenylalanine or tryptophan. Fields, in order: V gene, J gene, CDR3 protein.

TRBV28	TRBJ1-1	ASSYTGERMNTEAF
TRBV19	TRBJ2-7	ASSIGLEGTYEQY
TRBV12-3/TRBV12-4	TRBJ1-5	ASSRLDQPQH
TRBV15	TRBJ2-7	ATSRAPRELDYEQY
TRBV5-1	TRBJ2-6	ASSLGGASGANVLT
TRBV4-2	TRBJ2-3	ASSQGFESSTDTQY
TRBV4-1	TRBJ1-5	ASSPRGYSNQPQH
TRBV15	TRBJ2-5	ATSTRTGGNETQY
TRBV19	TRBJ2-1	ASSSRTRNEQF
TRBV28	TRBJ2-2	ASSFSGRARGELF
TRBV7-6	TRBJ2-1	ASSSYYNEQF
TRBV29-1	TRBJ2-5	SVRGGRETQY
TRBV19	TRBJ2-7	ASRSGTSGSGEQY
TRBV7-9	TRBJ2-7	ASSLEGAASYEQY
TRBV5-4	TRBJ2-3	ASSSGTSGSDTQY
TRBV5-1	TRBJ2-1	ASRGQGGLAVLYNEQF
TRBV19	TRBJ2-1	ASQDSRNEQF
TRBV6-5	TRBJ2-7	ASRRQGVDEQY
TRBV6-6	TRBJ1-3	ASSYQGSGNTIY
TRBV19	TRBJ1-6	ASSHRGAYNSPLH
TRBV30	TRBJ1-1	AWAGTGFMNTEAF
TRBV7-6	TRBJ2-7	ASSLKSSGFSYEQY
TRBV5-8	TRBJ1-2	ASSAGQGVLGYT
TRBV28	TRBJ2-3	ASSLGPDTQY
TRBV2	TRBJ2-6	ASSAGLGTPLSGANVLT
TRBV18	TRBJ2-1	ASSPTERTGGINEQF
TRBV7-2	TRBJ1-1	ASSSTTGTDIMGTEAF
TRBV9	TRBJ2-1	ASSVCPSSYNEQF
TRBV28	TRBJ1-2	ASSSQGAGAYGYT
TRBV7-9	TRBJ1-4	ASSSTGATNEKLF
TRBV7-2	TRBJ1-1	ASSFGQEAEAF
TRBV25-1	TRBJ1-2	ASSVIGGTGVGYT
TRBV6-5	TRBJ2-3	ASSDRGRSTDTQY
TRBV11-3	TRBJ2-5	ASSPGTGGQETQY
TRBV29-1	TRBJ2-1	SVEREYNEQF
TRBV6-5	TRBJ2-3	AMTISTSTDTQY
TRBV5-1	TRBJ2-2	ASSLAGANTGELF
TRBV20-1	TRBJ1-1	SASLRNTEAF
TRBV15	TRBJ2-3	ATSRGQREPDTQY
TRBV10-3	TRBJ1-4	AIRGDRGEKLF
TRBV2	TRBJ1-1	ASTDRENTEAF
TRBV5-4	TRBJ1-5	ASSSNSNQPQH
TRBV20-1	TRBJ2-2	SASYSGWGTGELF
TRBV7-8	TRBJ1-1	ASSPQTGGTEAF
TRBV19	TRBJ2-2	ASRWAGTLNTGELF
TRBV5-4	TRBJ2-7	ASSLDARGRAYEQY
TRBV9	TRBJ2-7	ASSVGLAGDNEQY
TRBV27	TRBJ2-1	ASSPTPGLAAYNEQF
TRBV18	TRBJ1-1	ASSPKGEVEAF
TRBV7-2	TRBJ2-7	ASSLAAGNYEQY
TRBV4-1	TRBJ2-1	ASSQRRLAGVFNEQF
TRBV3-1/TRBV3-2	TRBJ2-6	ASSITGQGNSGANVLT
TRBV10-3	TRBJ2-1	AISGAGGPYNEQF
TRBV28	TRBJ2-5	ASRTSGATQETQY
TRBV27	TRBJ2-1	TTGFNEQF